A single sample is the source of the 27 T cell receptor beta chains below, sequenced in a study of cytomegalovirus exposure and HLA in healthy donors. 13 Jbeta primers and 60 Vbeta primers were used for the PCR. Assay: immunoSEQ multiplex PCR; the TCRdb copy retains only in-frame clones and omits some. The sample includes roughly 120,000 clones, 73% of them seen just once. Sequencing was done on a sample of PBMCs. These receptors were obtained from a woman aged 25 to 39 in good health and CMV-seronegative.

This sequence joins TRBV18 and TRBJ1-1, with no clear D. The CDR3 has 13 amino acids. Trimming removed 6 bases from V and 4 bases from J, with 12 bases in between. Germline V gene sequence: CDR1 KGHSH, CDR2 LQKENI. Written as DNA, the CDR3 is TGTGCCAGCTCGCCTACAGAGGGCACTGAAGCTTTCTTT. Protein: CASSPTEGTEAFF.

This clone was counted between two and nine times. The chain couples TRBV7-9 to TRBJ2-7; D remains unclear. V lost 1 base and J 2 bases, leaving 15 bases between the germline ends. The germline gives CDR1 SEHNR, CDR2 FQNEAQ (reference sequence). The CDR3 has 16 amino acids. The CDR3 region has the DNA TGTGCCAGCAGCTTAGATGGCGGCCTTAAGCCCTACGAGCAGTACTTC. Its translation: CASSLDGGLKPYEQYF.

This rearrangement joins TRBV7-9 to TRBJ1-1, with 9 bases identical to TRBD1. CDR1 is SEHNR and CDR2 is FQNEAQ in the germline V gene (reference sequence). The V segment lost 4 bases and the J segment 4 bases; nucleotides outside the gene matches: 4. This CDR3 has 14 amino acids. The CDR3 bases are TGTGCCAGCAGCTCGACAGGGGGACGCACTGAAGCTTTCTTT. Translation gives CASSSTGGRTEAFF.

Only a few counts were recorded for this clone. CDR3: CASSARGGAYEQYF. DNA for the CDR3: TGTGCCAGCAGCGCCCGGGGGGGGGCCTACGAGCAGTACTTC. The genes are TRBV6-6 and TRBJ2-7; 8 bases map to TRBD2. In germline, CDR1 is MNHNY, CDR2 SVGAGI (reference sequence). V trimming: 6 bases; J trimming: 2 bases; junction bases outside the gene matches: 6. The CDR3 covers 14 residues.

The table lists this clone with a few counts. The chain links TRBV30 to TRBJ1-2, with 9 bases matching TRBD1. Germline CDR1 and CDR2: GTSNPN and SVGIG (reference sequence). Losses at the gene ends were 5 bases for V and 5 bases for J; bases not matched to a gene: 6. The CDR3 is made up of 13 amino acids. CDR3: CAWVTGGRYGYTF. CDR3 nucleotides: TGTGCCTGGGTAACAGGGGGCAGGTATGGCTACACCTTC.

The rearrangement links TRBV30 to TRBJ1-2; D gene ambiguous. CDR3 length equals 10 residues. Germline V gives CDR1 GTSNPN, CDR2 SVGIG (reference sequence). Between the trimmed V and J ends, which lost 6 bases and 10 bases, there was a span of 12 bases. CDR3: CACAERDYTF. The DNA of the CDR3 is TGTGCCTGTGCAGAGAGGGACTACACCTTC.

The chain carries TRBV5-1 and TRBJ1-2; 7 positions match TRBD1. The V and J ends lost 4 bases and 4 bases, in that order; junction bases with no gene match: 13. CDR1 and CDR2 from the germline V gene are SGHRS and YFSETQ. CDR3 length equals 16 residues. The CDR3 reads CASSPPIQGGTYGYTF. CDR3 nucleotide sequence: TGCGCCAGCAGCCCCCCGATCCAGGGGGGAACCTATGGCTACACCTTC.

This rearrangement joins TRBV7-3 to TRBJ1-4; 11 bases map to TRBD1. The V gene end was trimmed by 6 bases and the J gene end by 5 bases; junction bases not matched to a gene: 8. The CDR3 is 16 residues long. CDR1 and CDR2 (germline): SGHTA, FQGTGA. The CDR3 spells CASSPGTGGPNEKLFF. CDR3 sequence (DNA): TGTGCCAGCAGTCCCGGGACAGGGGGACCAAATGAAAAACTGTTTTTT.

The chain uses TRBV5-4 and TRBJ1-1; D uncertain. CDR1 and CDR2 (germline): SGHNT, YYREEE (reference sequence). Trimming shortened V by 5 bases and J by 0 bases, and 8 bases separated the two germline ends. There are 13 residues in the CDR3. CDR3 nucleotide sequence: TGTGCCAGCAGGTTCGCGGTGAACACTGAAGCTTTCTTT. This codes for CASRFAVNTEAFF. The full variable domain, completed using reference TRBV5-4 and TRBJ1-1, is ETGVTQSPTHLIKTRGQQVTLRCSSQSGHNTVSWYQQALGQGPQFIFQYYREEENGRGNFPPRFSGLQFPNYSSELNVNALELDDSALYLCASRFAVNTEAFFGQGTRLTVV.

This clone was detected a few times. The chain couples TRBV18 to TRBJ1-1; D may be TRBD1 (5 bases). The CDR3 is 14 residues long. Germline V lookup: CDR1 KGHSH, CDR2 LQKENI. The germline V and J ends were trimmed by 2 bases and 6 bases, with 13 bases remaining between them. CDR3 sequence reads: CASSPSPDTSEAFF. The CDR3 DNA reads TGTGCCAGCTCACCATCTCCGGACACCTCTGAAGCTTTCTTT.

The chain uses TRBV7-6 and TRBJ2-7; 7 bases are a match to TRBD2. Looked up from germline, CDR1 is SGHVS and CDR2 is FNYEAQ. The CDR3 is 16 residues long. With V trimmed by 5 bases and J by 4 bases, 14 bases remained unmatched. Written as DNA, the CDR3 is TGTGCCAGCAGCCCGACTAGCCTGCGGGAGAGATACGAGCAGTACTTC. This encodes CASSPTSLRERYEQYF. Full variable domain (remainder filled in from reference TRBV7-6 and TRBJ2-7): GAGVSQSPRYKVTKRGQDVALRCDPISGHVSLYWYRQALGQGPEFLTYFNYEAQQDKSGLPNDRFSAERPEGSISTLTIQRTEQRDSAMYRCASSPTSLRERYEQYFGPGTRLTVT.

This clone turned up a few times. This chain joins TRBV4-2 and TRBJ2-3; TRBD2 matches 12 bases. After removal of 3 bases from V and 3 bases from J, the junction contained 7 bases not matched to a gene. This CDR3 is 17 amino acids long. CDR1 LGHNA and CDR2 YNFKEQ come from the germline V gene. The CDR3 nucleotides are TGTGCCAGCAGCCATGATAGGACTAGCGGGGTAACAGATACGCAGTATTTT. Amino acids: CASSHDRTSGVTDTQYF.

This rearrangement joins TRBV27 to TRBJ1-1; possible D gene TRBD1, 5 bases. This CDR3 region has 13 residues. Germline V gives CDR1 MNHEY, CDR2 SMNVEV (reference sequence). The V gene lost 8 bases and the J gene lost 0 bases, with 10 bases spanning the gap. CDR3 bases: TGTGCCAGCTACAGGAGGGTGAACACTGAAGCTTTCTTT. This translates into CASYRRVNTEAFF.

In its sample, this clone was seen once. DNA of the CDR3: TGTGCCAGCAGCTTGTGGGACAACAGGGGCTTGAACACTGAAGCTTTCTTT. Its translation is CASSLWDNRGLNTEAFF. The J gene is TRBJ1-1, the V gene TRBV5-6; 7 nucleotides match TRBD1. The junction had 9 bases not matched to a gene; V was cut back by 1 base and J by 0 bases. Germline V gives CDR1 SGHDT, CDR2 YYEEEE. CDR3 length: 17 residues.

The genes are TRBV19 and TRBJ1-5; 9 bases map to TRBD1. The CDR3 length is 16 residues. CDR1 and CDR2 (germline): LNHDA, SQIVND (reference sequence). With 3 bases clipped from V and 4 bases from J, the junction kept 7 bases outside the gene matches. The DNA for the CDR3 is TGTGCCAGTAGTATGGTTACAGGGGGCCGAAATCAGCCCCAGCATTTT. Translated, it gives CASSMVTGGRNQPQHF.

This clone turned up a few times. The chain carries TRBV6-4 and TRBJ2-1, with D possibly being TRBD2 (5 bases). With 4 bases removed from V and 1 base from J, the gap between germline ends came to 11 bases. The CDR3 extends over 15 amino acids. CDR1 MRHNA and CDR2 SNTAGT come from the germline V gene. The CDR3 nucleotides read TGTGCCAGCAGTGTAGTGGGAGATTCCTACAATGAGCAGTTCTTC. Its protein is CASSVVGDSYNEQFF.

The chain combines TRBV10-3 with TRBJ1-2; 7 nucleotides line up with TRBD1. The CDR3 consists of 18 residues. Looked up from germline, CDR1 is ENHRY and CDR2 is SYGVKD. J was trimmed by 1 base and V by 2 bases; bases with no gene match: 13. In DNA form, the CDR3 reads TGTGCCATCAGTGAGCCGGGTACAGGGGAGCCCCTTAACTATGGCTACACCTTC. Amino acids: CAISEPGTGEPLNYGYTF.

The rearrangement uses TRBV18 and TRBJ2-2; D not certain. Trimming left V 2 bases short and J 5 bases short, with 12 bases between. The CDR3 consists of 15 residues. In germline, CDR1 is KGHSH, CDR2 LQKENI. The CDR3 DNA is TGTGCCAGCTCACCAAAGTTAAAGGAGACCGGGGAGCTGTTTTTT. This encodes CASSPKLKETGELFF.

The V gene is TRBV7-8, the J gene TRBJ2-7, with a weak D call TRBD1 (6 bases). With 5 bases removed from V and 0 bases from J, the gap between germline ends came to 11 bases. The V gene's germline CDR1 is SGHVS and CDR2 FQNEAQ. This CDR3 comprises 14 residues. CDR3 residues: CASSAGTYSYEQYF. CDR3 nucleotides: TGTGCCAGCAGCGCCGGGACATACTCCTACGAGCAGTACTTC.

This sequence joins TRBV7-9 and TRBJ1-1; tentatively, D is TRBD1 (6 bases). The CDR3 runs to 15 residues. CDR1 SEHNR and CDR2 FQNEAQ come from the germline V gene (reference sequence). Trimming left V 5 bases short and J 1 base short, with 14 bases between. CDR3 region: CASSQDRSWNTEAFF. The CDR3 bases are TGTGCCAGCAGCCAAGACAGGTCATGGAACACTGAAGCTTTCTTT.

The V call is TRBV5-1, the J call TRBJ2-3; no reliable D call. Trimming stripped 4 bases from V and 2 bases from J, with 5 bases between. Germline V lookup: CDR1 SGHRS, CDR2 YFSETQ. The length of the CDR3 is 12 residues. This CDR3 reads CASSTTTDTQYF. The CDR3 bases are TGCGCCAGCAGCACTACCACAGATACGCAGTATTTT. The variable domain in full, with the rest retrieved from reference TRBV5-1 and TRBJ2-3, is KAGVTQTPRYLIKTRGQQVTLSCSPISGHRSVSWYQQTPGQGLQFLFEYFSETQRNKGNFPGRFSGRQFSNSRSEMNVSTLELGDSALYLCASSTTTDTQYFGPGTRLTVL.

The CDR3 is CASSSRDSEAFF. CDR3 bases: TGTGCCAGCAGTTCACGAGACTCAGAAGCTTTCTTT. The chain uses TRBV6-5 and TRBJ1-1; D is undetermined. From germline, CDR1 is MNHEY and CDR2 SVGAGI. Trimming removed 4 bases from V and 8 bases from J, with 11 bases in between. The CDR3 extends over 12 amino acids.

The chain carries TRBV5-1 and TRBJ2-1, with D maybe TRBD2 (5 bases). There are 15 residues in the CDR3. In germline, CDR1 is SGHRS, CDR2 YFSETQ. Trimming removed 7 bases from V and 1 base from J, with 15 bases in between. The CDR3 here is CASRPPGRSYNEQFF. CDR3 in DNA: TGCGCCAGCCGTCCCCCGGGAAGGTCCTACAATGAGCAGTTCTTC.

The chain is built from TRBV5-1 and TRBJ2-1; TRBD1 matches 7 bases. J was trimmed by 6 bases and V by 6 bases; bases with no gene match: 12. The CDR3 is made up of 15 amino acids. Per the germline V gene, CDR1 is SGHRS and CDR2 is YFSETQ. The CDR3 sequence: CASTQTGTVFNEQFF. The CDR3 DNA reads as TGCGCCAGCACTCAAACCGGGACAGTATTCAATGAGCAGTTCTTC.

This sequence joins TRBV6-1 and TRBJ1-1, with TRBD1 as a possible D gene (5 bases). CDR1 and CDR2 from the germline V gene are MNHNS and SASEGT. Trimming left V 4 bases short and J 1 base short, with 16 bases between. CDR3 length equals 16 residues. This chain's CDR3 is CASSVSRQLGNTEAFF. The CDR3 DNA reads TGTGCCAGCAGTGTCTCGCGACAGTTGGGGAACACTGAAGCTTTCTTT.

There are a few counts of this clone. The gene calls are TRBV9 and TRBJ2-7; 8 bases are shared with TRBD1. CDR1 and CDR2 from the germline V gene are SGDLS and YYNGEE. The CDR3 length is 16 residues. After removal of 0 bases from V and 6 bases from J, the junction contained 11 bases not matched to a gene. CDR3 sequence reads: CASSVAIGGQGFEQYF. CDR3 sequence (DNA): TGTGCCAGCAGCGTAGCGATAGGAGGACAGGGCTTCGAGCAGTACTTC. Filled out from reference TRBV9 and TRBJ2-7, the complete variable domain reads DSGVTQTPKHLITATGQRVTLRCSPRSGDLSVYWYQQSLDQGLQFLIQYYNGEERAKGNILERFSAQQFPDLHSELNLSSLELGDSALYFCASSVAIGGQGFEQYFGPGTRLTVT.

The chain links TRBV30 to TRBJ1-1, with D maybe TRBD1 (5 bases). The germline V gene encodes CDR1 GTSNPN and CDR2 SVGIG (reference sequence). The CDR3 loop spans 17 amino acids. Trimming cost V 1 base and J 3 bases, with 21 bases left between them. DNA for the CDR3: TGTGCCTGGAGTGCGAAAACCGGGACTTTAAGTGACACTGAAGCTTTCTTT. Translation gives CAWSAKTGTLSDTEAFF.